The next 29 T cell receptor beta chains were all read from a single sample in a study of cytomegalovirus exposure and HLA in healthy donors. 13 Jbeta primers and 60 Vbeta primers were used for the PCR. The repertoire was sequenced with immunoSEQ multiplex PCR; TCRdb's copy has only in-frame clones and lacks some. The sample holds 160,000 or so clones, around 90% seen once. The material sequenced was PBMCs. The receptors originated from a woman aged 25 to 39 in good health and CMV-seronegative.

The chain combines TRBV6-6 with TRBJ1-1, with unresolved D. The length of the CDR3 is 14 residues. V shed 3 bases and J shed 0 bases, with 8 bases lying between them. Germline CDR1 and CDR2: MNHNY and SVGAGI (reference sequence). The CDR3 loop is CASSYMSLNTEAFF. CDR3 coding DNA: TGTGCCAGCAGTTATATGAGTCTGAACACTGAAGCTTTCTTT.

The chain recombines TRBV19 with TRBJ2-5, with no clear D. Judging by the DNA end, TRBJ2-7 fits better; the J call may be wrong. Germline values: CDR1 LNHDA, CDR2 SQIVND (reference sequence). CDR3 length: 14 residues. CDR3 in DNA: TGTGCCAGTAGTAAACAGTCTTCTTCCTACGAGCAGTACTTC. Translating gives CASSKQSSSYEQYF.

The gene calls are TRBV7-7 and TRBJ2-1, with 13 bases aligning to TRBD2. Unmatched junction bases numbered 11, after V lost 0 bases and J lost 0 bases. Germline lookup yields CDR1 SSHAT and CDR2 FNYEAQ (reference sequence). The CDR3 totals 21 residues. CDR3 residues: CASSLAIPRTSGGSSYNEQFF. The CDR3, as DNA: TGTGCCAGCAGCTTAGCGATTCCCAGGACTAGCGGGGGCAGCTCCTACAATGAGCAGTTCTTC.

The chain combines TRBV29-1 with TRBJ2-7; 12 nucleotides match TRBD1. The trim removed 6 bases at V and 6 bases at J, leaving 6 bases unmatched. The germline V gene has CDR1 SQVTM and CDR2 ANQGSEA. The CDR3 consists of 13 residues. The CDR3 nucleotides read TGCAGCGTAGGGACAGGGGGCTTCGGCGAGCAGTACTTC. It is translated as CSVGTGGFGEQYF.

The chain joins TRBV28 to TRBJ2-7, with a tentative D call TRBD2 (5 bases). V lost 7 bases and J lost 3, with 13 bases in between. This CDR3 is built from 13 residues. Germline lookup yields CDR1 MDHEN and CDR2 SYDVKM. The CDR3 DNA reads TGTGCCAGCACCCTCCAGGAGGACTACGAGCAGTACTTC. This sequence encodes CASTLQEDYEQYF. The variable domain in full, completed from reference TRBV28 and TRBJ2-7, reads DVKVTQSSRYLVKRTGEKVFLECVQDMDHENMFWYRQDPGLGLRLIYFSYDVKMKEKGDIPEGYSVSREKKERFSLILESASTNQTSMYLCASTLQEDYEQYFGPGTRLTVT.

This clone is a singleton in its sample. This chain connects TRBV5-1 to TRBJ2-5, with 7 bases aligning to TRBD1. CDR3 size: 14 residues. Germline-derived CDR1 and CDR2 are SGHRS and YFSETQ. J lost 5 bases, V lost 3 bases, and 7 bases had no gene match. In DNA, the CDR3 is TGCGCCAGCAGCTCTAAGGGGGCACGGGAGACCCAGTACTTC. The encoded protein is CASSSKGARETQYF.

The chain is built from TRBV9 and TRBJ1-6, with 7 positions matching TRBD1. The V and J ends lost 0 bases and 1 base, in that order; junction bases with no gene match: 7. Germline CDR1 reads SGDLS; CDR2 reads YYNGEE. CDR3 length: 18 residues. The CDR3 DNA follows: TGTGCCAGCAGCGTAGTTGAGGGGGCATTGTCCTATAATTCACCCCTCCACTTT. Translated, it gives CASSVVEGALSYNSPLHF.

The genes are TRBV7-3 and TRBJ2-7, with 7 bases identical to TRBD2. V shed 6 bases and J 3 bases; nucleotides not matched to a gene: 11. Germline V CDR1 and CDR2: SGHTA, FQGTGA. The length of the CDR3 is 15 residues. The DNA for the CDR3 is TGTGCCAGCAGACCCCGAGCGGGAACCATCTACGAGCAGTACTTC. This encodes CASRPRAGTIYEQYF.

CDR3 sequence (DNA): TGTGCCAGCAGCAAAGCGCTCAGGACTCTACAAAAACTGTTTTTT. Amino acids: CASSKALRTLQKLFF. The J gene is TRBJ1-4, the V gene TRBV21-1. TRBV21-1 is a pseudogene. The CDR3 totals 15 residues.

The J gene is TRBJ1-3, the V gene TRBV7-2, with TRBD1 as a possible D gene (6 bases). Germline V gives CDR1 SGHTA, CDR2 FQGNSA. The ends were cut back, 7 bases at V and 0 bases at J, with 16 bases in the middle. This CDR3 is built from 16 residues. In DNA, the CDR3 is TGTGCCAGCAACTCGGCAGGGGTTGTCTCTGGAAACACCATATATTTT. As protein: CASNSAGVVSGNTIYF.

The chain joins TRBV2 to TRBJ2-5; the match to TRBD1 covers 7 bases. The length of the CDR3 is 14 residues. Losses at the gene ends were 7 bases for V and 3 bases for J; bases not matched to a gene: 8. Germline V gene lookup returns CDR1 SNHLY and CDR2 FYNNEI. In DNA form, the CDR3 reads TGTGCCAGCACCGGGTGGCAGGGGGAAGAGACCCAGTACTTC. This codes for CASTGWQGEETQYF.

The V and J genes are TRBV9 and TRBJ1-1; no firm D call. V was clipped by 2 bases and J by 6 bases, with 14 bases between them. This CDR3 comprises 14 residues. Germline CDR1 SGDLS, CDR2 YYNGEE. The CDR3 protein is CASSVEVLYSEAFF. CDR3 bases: TGTGCCAGCAGCGTTGAGGTGCTTTACTCTGAAGCTTTCTTT.

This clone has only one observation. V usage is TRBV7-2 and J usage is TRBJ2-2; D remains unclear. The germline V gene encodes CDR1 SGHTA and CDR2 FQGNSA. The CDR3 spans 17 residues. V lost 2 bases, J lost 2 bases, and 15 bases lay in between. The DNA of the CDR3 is TGTGCCAGCAGCTTAATTAATTTCCAAACTAACACCGGGGAGCTGTTTTTT. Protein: CASSLINFQTNTGELFF.

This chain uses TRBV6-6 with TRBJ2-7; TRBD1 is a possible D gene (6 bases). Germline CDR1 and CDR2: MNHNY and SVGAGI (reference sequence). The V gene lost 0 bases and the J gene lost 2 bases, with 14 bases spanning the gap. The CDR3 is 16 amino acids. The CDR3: CASSYSGAGAPYEQYF. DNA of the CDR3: TGTGCCAGCAGTTACTCAGGGGCAGGGGCGCCCTACGAGCAGTACTTC.

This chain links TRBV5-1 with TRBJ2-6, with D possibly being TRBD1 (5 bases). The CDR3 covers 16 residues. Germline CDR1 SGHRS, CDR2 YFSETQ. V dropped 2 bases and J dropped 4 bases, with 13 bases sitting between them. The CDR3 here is CASSFLKGLGANVLTF. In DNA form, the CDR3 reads TGCGCCAGCAGCTTCTTAAAGGGGCTCGGGGCCAACGTCCTGACTTTC.

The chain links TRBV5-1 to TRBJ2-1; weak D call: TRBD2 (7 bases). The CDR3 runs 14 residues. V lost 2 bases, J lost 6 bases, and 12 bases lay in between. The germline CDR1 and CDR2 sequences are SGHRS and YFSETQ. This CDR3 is CASSFRGGGNEQFF. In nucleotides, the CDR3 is TGCGCCAGCAGCTTCCGGGGAGGGGGCAATGAGCAGTTCTTC.

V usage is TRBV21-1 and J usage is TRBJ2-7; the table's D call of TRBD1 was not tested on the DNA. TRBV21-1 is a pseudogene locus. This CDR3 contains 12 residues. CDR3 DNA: TGTGCCCGCAGGGGGCGTTTGGGAGAGCAGTACTTC. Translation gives CARRGRLGEQYF.

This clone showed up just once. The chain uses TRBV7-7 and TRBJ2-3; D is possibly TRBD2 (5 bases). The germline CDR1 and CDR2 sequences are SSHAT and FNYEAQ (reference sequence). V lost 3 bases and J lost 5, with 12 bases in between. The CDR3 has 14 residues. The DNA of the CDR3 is TGTGCCAGCAGCTTCCGCGGGCCCGGAGATACGCAGTATTTT. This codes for CASSFRGPGDTQYF.

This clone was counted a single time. CDR3 bases: TGTGCCAGCAACAGGGTGCAGGGTGGCTACACCTTC. Protein: CASNRVQGGYTF. The chain joins TRBV2 to TRBJ1-2; D may be TRBD1 (6 bases). The germline CDR1 and CDR2 sequences are SNHLY and FYNNEI. The CDR3 spans 12 residues. V shed 7 bases and J shed 7 bases, with 13 bases lying between them.

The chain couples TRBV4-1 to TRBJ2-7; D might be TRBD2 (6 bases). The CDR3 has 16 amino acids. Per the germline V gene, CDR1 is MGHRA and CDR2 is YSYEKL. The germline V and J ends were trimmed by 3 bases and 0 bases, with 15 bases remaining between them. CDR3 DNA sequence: TGCGCCAGCAGCCAGGAGGGAGCGGGCCCCTCCTACGAGCAGTACTTC. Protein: CASSQEGAGPSYEQYF.

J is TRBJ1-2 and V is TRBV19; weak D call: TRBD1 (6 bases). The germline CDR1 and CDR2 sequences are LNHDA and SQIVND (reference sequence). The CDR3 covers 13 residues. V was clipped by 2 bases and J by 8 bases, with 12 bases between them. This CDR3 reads CASSISGVNGYTF. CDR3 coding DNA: TGTGCCAGTAGTATATCAGGGGTTAACGGCTACACCTTC.

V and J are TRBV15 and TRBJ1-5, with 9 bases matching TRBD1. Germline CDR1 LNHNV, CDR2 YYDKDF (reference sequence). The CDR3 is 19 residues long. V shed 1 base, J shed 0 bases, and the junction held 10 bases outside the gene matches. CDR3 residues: CATSRGGQGRVYSNQPQHF. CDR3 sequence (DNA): TGTGCCACCAGCAGAGGGGGACAGGGACGGGTTTATAGCAATCAGCCCCAGCATTTT.

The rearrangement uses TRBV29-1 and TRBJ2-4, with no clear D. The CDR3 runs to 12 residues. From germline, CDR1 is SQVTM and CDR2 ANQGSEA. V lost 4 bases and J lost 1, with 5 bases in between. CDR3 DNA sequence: TGCAGCGTTGGAGCTGCCAAAAACATTCAGTACTTC. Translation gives CSVGAAKNIQYF.

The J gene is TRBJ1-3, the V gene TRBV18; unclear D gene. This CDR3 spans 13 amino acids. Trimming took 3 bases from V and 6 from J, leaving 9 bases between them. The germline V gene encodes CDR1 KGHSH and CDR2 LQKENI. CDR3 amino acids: CASSPAHENTIYF. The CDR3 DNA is TGTGCCAGCTCACCGGCCCATGAAAACACCATATATTTT.

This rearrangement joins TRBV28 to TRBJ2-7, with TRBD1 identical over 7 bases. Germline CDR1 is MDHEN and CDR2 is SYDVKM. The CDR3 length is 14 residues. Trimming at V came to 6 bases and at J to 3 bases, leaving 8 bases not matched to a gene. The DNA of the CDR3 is TGTGCCAGCAGCCCTCCGGGACAGAACTACGAGCAGTACTTC. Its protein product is CASSPPGQNYEQYF.

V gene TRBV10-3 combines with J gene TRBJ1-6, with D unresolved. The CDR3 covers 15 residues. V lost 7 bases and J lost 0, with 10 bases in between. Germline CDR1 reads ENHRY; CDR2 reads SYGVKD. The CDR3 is CAIMEGSSYNSPLHF. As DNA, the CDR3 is TGTGCCATCATGGAGGGATCCTCCTATAATTCACCCCTCCACTTT.

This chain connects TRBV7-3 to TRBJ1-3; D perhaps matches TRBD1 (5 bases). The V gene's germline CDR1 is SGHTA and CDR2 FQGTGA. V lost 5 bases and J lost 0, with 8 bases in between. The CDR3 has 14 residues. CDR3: CASSRDSSGNTIYF. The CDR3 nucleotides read TGTGCCAGCAGCCGCGACAGCTCTGGAAACACCATATATTTT. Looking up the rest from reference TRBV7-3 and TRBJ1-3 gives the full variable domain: GAGVSQTPSNKVTEKGKYVELRCDPISGHTALYWYRQSLGQGPEFLIYFQGTGAADDSGLPNDRFFAVRPEGSVSTLKIQRTERGDSAVYLCASSRDSSGNTIYFGEGSWLTVV.

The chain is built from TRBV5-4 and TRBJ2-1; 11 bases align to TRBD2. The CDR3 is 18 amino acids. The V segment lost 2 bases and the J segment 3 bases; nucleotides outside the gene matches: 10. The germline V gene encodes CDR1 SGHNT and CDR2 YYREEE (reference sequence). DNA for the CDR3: TGTGCCAGCAGCTTATTAGCGGGGGGGCCCTCTTTCTACAATGAGCAGTTCTTC. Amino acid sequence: CASSLLAGGPSFYNEQFF.

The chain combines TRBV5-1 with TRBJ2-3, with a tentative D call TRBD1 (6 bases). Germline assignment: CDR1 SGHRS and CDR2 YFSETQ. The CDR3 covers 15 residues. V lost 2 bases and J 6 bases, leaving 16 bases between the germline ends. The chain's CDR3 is CASSLTGRESDTQYF. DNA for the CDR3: TGCGCCAGCAGCTTAACAGGGAGAGAGTCCGATACGCAGTATTTT.